This paragraph covers one TCR beta chain sequence. The sample originates from a study of blood T cell repertoires in COVID-19. Per the authors' pipeline: Estimates of nucleated cell counts were drawn from the amplification of reference gene primers. Method: immunoSEQ multiplex PCR; TCRdb's copy keeps in-frame clones and lacks some. V and J calls and clone size come straight from that table; D and trimming were deduced from the DNA. Of around 200,000 clones listed, about 86% are singletons. V was cut by 4 bases and J by 0 bases, with 8 bases left in between. The V gene's germline CDR1 is SGHRS and CDR2 YFSETQ. CDR3 length: 15 amino acids.

This sequence was found in a man in his sixties who had recovered from COVID-19. The gene calls are TRBV5-1 and TRBJ2-6; unclear D gene. Material for sequencing was peripheral blood. CDR3 in DNA: TGCGCCAGCAGCACCGGCGGCTCTGGGGCCAACGTCCTGACTTTC. Encoded protein: CASSTGGSGANVLTF.